Listed below are T cell receptor beta chains from one sample, sequenced in a study of cytomegalovirus exposure and HLA in healthy donors. Some clones are missing from TCRdb's copy, which holds only in-frame ones; the method was immunoSEQ multiplex PCR. The sample records approximately 78,000 clones, approximately 88% being singletons. The specimen was PBMCs. Receptors originate from a woman aged 45 to 65 in good health and CMV-seronegative. Each CDR3 is given with its conserved first and last residue. Each record gives: clone size, CDR3 length, V gene, CDR3 protein. Where a row states a size, it is once, few, many or the class of an expanded clone; other rows omit it.

clone size: once; CDR3 length: 15; V gene: TRBV7-9; CDR3 protein: CASSSGQGGTDTQYF
clone size: -; CDR3 length: 15; V gene: TRBV7-7; CDR3 protein: CASSLGTSSYNEQFF
clone size: -; CDR3 length: 17; V gene: TRBV9; CDR3 protein: CASSAGLRLVRTGELFF
clone size: -; CDR3 length: 13; V gene: TRBV29-1; CDR3 protein: CSGQQGANTEAFF
clone size: -; CDR3 length: 13; V gene: TRBV7-6; CDR3 protein: CASSLGQEGTQYF
clone size: -; CDR3 length: 12; V gene: TRBV29-1; CDR3 protein: CSVADSNYGYTF
clone size: once; CDR3 length: 16; V gene: TRBV5-4; CDR3 protein: CASSFAGLASTGELFF
clone size: -; CDR3 length: 14; V gene: TRBV5-8; CDR3 protein: CASSLGTGHNVLTF
clone size: once; CDR3 length: 15; V gene: TRBV4-1; CDR3 protein: CASSLTSGGADEQFF
clone size: once; CDR3 length: 13; V gene: TRBV10-3; CDR3 protein: CAISWGGNTEAFF
clone size: -; CDR3 length: 15; V gene: TRBV28; CDR3 protein: CASSNPTGGWGEAFF
clone size: -; CDR3 length: 15; V gene: TRBV4-1; CDR3 protein: CASSLRAGDNQPQHF
clone size: -; CDR3 length: 14; V gene: TRBV19; CDR3 protein: CASSIGQGRYEQYF
clone size: -; CDR3 length: 14; V gene: TRBV6-5; CDR3 protein: CASSKPGGNTEAFF
clone size: -; CDR3 length: 16; V gene: TRBV29-1; CDR3 protein: CSVEKGEGSSYNEQLF
clone size: -; CDR3 length: 12; V gene: TRBV29-1; CDR3 protein: CSVTRGPYEQYF
clone size: -; CDR3 length: 18; V gene: TRBV18; CDR3 protein: CASSPSVGPPGANYGYTF
clone size: -; CDR3 length: 16; V gene: TRBV5-1; CDR3 protein: CASSLADGASTDTQYF
clone size: -; CDR3 length: 19; V gene: TRBV27; CDR3 protein: CASSPYLTSGSLLVYEQFF
clone size: -; CDR3 length: 15; V gene: TRBV19; CDR3 protein: CASSPGGSEGYEQYF
clone size: -; CDR3 length: 17; V gene: TRBV11-2; CDR3 protein: CASSLARLLGGYNEQFF
clone size: -; CDR3 length: 15; V gene: TRBV5-1; CDR3 protein: CASSLAGAGGTEAFF
clone size: -; CDR3 length: 18; V gene: TRBV7-8; CDR3 protein: CASSLAVWAGGQWDTQYF
clone size: once; CDR3 length: 14; V gene: TRBV6-5; CDR3 protein: CASSRGLFSYEQYF
clone size: -; CDR3 length: 15; V gene: TRBV14; CDR3 protein: CASSQGNYRTDTQYF
clone size: -; CDR3 length: 15; V gene: TRBV5-4; CDR3 protein: CASSLYRGQGNTIYF
clone size: -; CDR3 length: 15; V gene: TRBV14; CDR3 protein: CASSQFGDRGYEQYF
clone size: -; CDR3 length: 15; V gene: TRBV28; CDR3 protein: CASSFNGLAGGEQFF
clone size: -; CDR3 length: 13; V gene: TRBV19; CDR3 protein: CASRGLADYEQYF
clone size: few; CDR3 length: 16; V gene: TRBV5-6; CDR3 protein: CASSTVAGGNYNEQFF
clone size: -; CDR3 length: 19; V gene: TRBV5-1; CDR3 protein: CASSLSIQGPSLGANVLTF
clone size: -; CDR3 length: 13; V gene: TRBV6-1; CDR3 protein: CASSGQGNYGYTF
clone size: -; CDR3 length: 13; V gene: TRBV14; CDR3 protein: CASSRGLGEKLFF